The 5 T cell receptor beta chains listed next were all sequenced from one sample in a study of blood T cells in healthy people across ages. Together with a sample-barcoded 5' primer, a J-beta primer mix was included in a second PCR lasting about 6 to 11 cycles. TCRdb itself ran the 5' RACE reads through MiXCR, one entry per CDR3 protein. Among more than 800,000 distinct CDR3 sequences listed, more than 25% were seen once. Specimen: blood. These receptor sequences come from an elderly woman in good health.

This clonotype was detected many times. The rearrangement uses TRBV4-1 and TRBJ1-2; D not certain. The CDR3 is 14 amino acids. Trimming removed 3 bases from V and 2 bases from J, with 10 bases in between. Germline V CDR1 and CDR2: MGHRA, YSYEKL. CDR3 nucleotide sequence: TGCGCCAGCAGCCAGGGCCAGATGAACTATGGCTACACCTTC. It translates to CASSQGQMNYGYTF.

For this clonotype: One base away lies a much larger clone, so this may be a sequencing read error. Here the CDR3 DNA reads TGTGCCAGCAGCTTAGCTAGGCAGGCTAGGTTGGGCTACACCTTC. It translates to CASSLARQARLGYTF. This rearrangement joins TRBV7-2 to TRBJ1-2; D is unclear. Germline CDR1 is SGHTA and CDR2 is FQGNSA. V lost 0 bases and J lost 8, with 16 bases in between. The CDR3 is 15 residues long.

This clonotype was seen ten or more times. The V and J genes are TRBV7-2 and TRBJ2-7; no clear D gene. V was shortened by 5 bases and J by 3 bases, with 11 bases between the two germline ends. Germline V lookup: CDR1 SGHTA, CDR2 FQGNSA. There are 13 residues in the CDR3. CDR3 in amino acids: CASSPRRHYEQYF. DNA for the CDR3: TGTGCCAGCAGCCCCCGACGGCACTACGAGCAGTACTTC. Supplemented by reference TRBV7-2 and TRBJ2-7, the full variable domain reads GAGVSQSPSNKVTEKGKDVELRCDPISGHTALYWYRQSLGQGLEFLIYFQGNSAPDKSGLPSDRFSAERTGGSVSTLTIQRTQQEDSAVYLCASSPRRHYEQYFGPGTRLTVT.

As for this clonotype: Sequence at one end of the junction differs from germline and may be a read error. V usage is TRBV5-1 and J usage is TRBJ2-5, with TRBD2 identical over 16 bases. Germline CDR1 and CDR2: SGHRS and YFSETQ. The CDR3 spans 15 residues. DNA for the CDR3: TGCGCCAGCAGCGGGGGACTAGCGGGAGGGGAGACCCGGTACTTC. This codes for CASSGGLAGGETRYF.

This clonotype was observed at least ten times. The chain employs TRBV7-8 and TRBJ2-5; D is undetermined. V lost 8 bases, J lost 2 bases, and 6 bases lay in between. CDR1 is SGHVS, CDR2 FQNEAQ, per germline. CDR3 size: 11 residues. The CDR3 coding sequence is TGTGCCAGCGCAGCTCAAGAGACCCAGTACTTC. Protein sequence: CASAAQETQYF.